Listed below are T cell receptor beta chains from one sample, sequenced in a study of blood T cells in healthy people across ages. TCRdb redid the calling of the 5' RACE reads with MiXCR, one entry per CDR3 protein. Here the sample spans more than 650,000 distinct CDR3 sequences, roughly 25% being singletons. This sample also belongs to another study, concerning T cells of mothers and their children.

The sequencing sample was made of blood. The source of these receptors is a boy younger than 18 in good health. Each CDR3 is given with its conserved first and last residue. The listing skips clone size in some rows; elsewhere it reads once, few, many or a size class.

J gene | V gene | clone size | CDR3 protein
TRBJ2-1 | TRBV10-3 | few | CAISEISSGGSSYNEQFF
TRBJ2-4 | TRBV3-1 | . | CASSPVGGHIQYF
TRBJ2-5 | TRBV28 | few | CASSIGGAQKTQYF
. | TRBV5-1 | . | CASSTDRGRGEQYF
. | TRBV6-6 | few | CASSYGIAGVNEQFF
TRBJ1-5 | TRBV6-6 | . | CASSPPLTGTQPQHF
TRBJ2-7 | TRBV28 | . | CASSTDRHYYEQYF
TRBJ2-5 | TRBV6-1 | . | CASRIRRSGGETQYF
. | TRBV20-1 | . | CSARRAGGETQYF
TRBJ1-1 | TRBV25-1 | . | CASSRGGLTEAFF
TRBJ2-5 | TRBV10-3 | . | CAISGAGDRGQETQYF
TRBJ2-3 | TRBV18 | . | CASSPLSGSTTDTQYF
TRBJ1-1 | TRBV5-1 | . | CASNGEGIGAFF
TRBJ2-7 | TRBV12-3/TRBV12-4 | many | CASSSDGSYEQYF
TRBJ1-3 | TRBV10-1 | . | CASSGDGSRAIYF
TRBJ2-7 | TRBV3-1 | . | CASSQDGEGGEQYF
. | TRBV7-9 | . | CASSLSGGISNEQFF
TRBJ1-1 | TRBV29-1 | . | CSAITDRGLTEAFF
TRBJ2-5 | TRBV5-1 | . | CASRRQGVSQETQYF
TRBJ1-6 | TRBV3-1 | . | CASSQDFRVYNSPLHF
TRBJ1-1 | TRBV25-1 | few | CASSELGQGGTEAFF
TRBJ2-5 | TRBV15 | few | CATSAQGLVGETQYF
TRBJ2-7 | TRBV10-2 | . | CASSEWGHEQYF
. | TRBV7-6 | few | CASSLDGGAGEQYF
TRBJ2-3 | TRBV6-5 | few | CASSYSRVDTQYF
TRBJ2-3 | TRBV7-2 | many | CASSLGLAGGGDTQYF
TRBJ2-6 | TRBV7-2 | . | CASSPGGGANVLTF
TRBJ2-2 | TRBV13 | few | CASSQLAPTGELFF
TRBJ2-1 | TRBV7-3 | few | CASSPRERGGYNEQFF
TRBJ2-1 | TRBV5-1 | few | CASSIKQGTYNEQFF
TRBJ1-2 | TRBV29-1 | . | CSVEDGGYGYTF
TRBJ2-5 | TRBV11-2 | few | CASSLGRKWNQETQYF
TRBJ1-2 | TRBV20-1 | few | CSARDLGVGYTF
TRBJ2-5 | TRBV6-5 | few | CASSSPRDREFF
TRBJ2-1 | TRBV5-4 | few | CASRITSGGLNSYNEQFF